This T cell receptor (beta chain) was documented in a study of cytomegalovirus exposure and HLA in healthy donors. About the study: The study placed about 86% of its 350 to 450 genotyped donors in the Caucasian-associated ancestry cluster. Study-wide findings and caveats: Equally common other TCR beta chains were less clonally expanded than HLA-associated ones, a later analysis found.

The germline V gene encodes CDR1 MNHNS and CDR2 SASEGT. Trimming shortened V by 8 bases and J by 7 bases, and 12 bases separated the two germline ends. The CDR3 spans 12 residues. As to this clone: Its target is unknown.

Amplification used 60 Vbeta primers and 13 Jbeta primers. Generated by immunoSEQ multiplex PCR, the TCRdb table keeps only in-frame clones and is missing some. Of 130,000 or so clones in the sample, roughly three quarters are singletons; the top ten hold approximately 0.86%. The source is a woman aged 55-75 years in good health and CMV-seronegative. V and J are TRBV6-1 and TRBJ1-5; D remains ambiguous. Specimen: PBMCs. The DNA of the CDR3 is TGTGCCAGCGGGCGAGCGGGACAGCCCCAGCATTTT. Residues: CASGRAGQPQHF.